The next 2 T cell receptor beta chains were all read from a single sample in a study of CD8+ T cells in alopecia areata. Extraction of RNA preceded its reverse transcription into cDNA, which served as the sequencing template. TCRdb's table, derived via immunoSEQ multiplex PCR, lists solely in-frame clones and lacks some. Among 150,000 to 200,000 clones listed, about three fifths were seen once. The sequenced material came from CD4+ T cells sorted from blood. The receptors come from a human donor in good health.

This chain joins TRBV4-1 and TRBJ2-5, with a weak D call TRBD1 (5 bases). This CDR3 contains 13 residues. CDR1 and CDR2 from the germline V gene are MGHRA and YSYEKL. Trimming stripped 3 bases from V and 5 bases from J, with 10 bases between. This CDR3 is CASSQQGLETQYF. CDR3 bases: TGCGCCAGCAGCCAGCAGGGTCTTGAGACCCAGTACTTC.

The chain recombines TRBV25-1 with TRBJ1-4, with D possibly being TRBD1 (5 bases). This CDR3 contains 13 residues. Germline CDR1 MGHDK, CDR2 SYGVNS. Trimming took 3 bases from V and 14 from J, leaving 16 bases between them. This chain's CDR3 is CASSDWGRGGLFF. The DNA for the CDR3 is TGTGCCAGCAGTGATTGGGGCCGGGGAGGCCTGTTTTTT.